Included here is one T cell receptor (beta chain) sequence, with context. The target antigen is unknown. V was pared by 3 bases and J by 1 base, with 9 bases between. Germline CDR1 and CDR2: SGHTA and FQGNSA. The CDR3 length is 14 residues. The assay was immunoSEQ multiplex PCR, and TCRdb's table has in-frame clones only and misses some. This sample has more than 300,000 clones, with about 87% found just once. The entry originates in a study of Ad26.COV2.S vaccination and SARS-CoV-2 variants. The treatment: some 20 received Ad26.COV2.S at low or high dose, single or two shots; 5 received placebo; per-sample allocation not given. Collection of the samples took place on day 63 after the first injection of vaccine or placebo. An Ad26 vector expressing Wuhan-strain SARS-CoV-2 spike served as the vaccine. General study points: Whether participants received vaccine or placebo, their non-spike TCR breadth was similar.

This chain links TRBV7-2 with TRBJ1-1, with D possibly TRBD1 on 6 matching bases. The clonotype comes from a person between 18 and 65 years old who received the Ad26.COV2.S COVID-19 vaccine or a placebo. This material consisted of peripheral blood, taken in a trial of Ad26.COV2.S vaccine versus placebo. The CDR3 DNA follows: TGTGCCAGCAGCTTCCTCAGGGGGAACACTGAAGCTTTCTTT. This gives the protein CASSFLRGNTEAFF.